Listed below are T cell receptor beta chains from one sample, sequenced in a study of cytomegalovirus exposure and HLA in healthy donors. Measured with immunoSEQ multiplex PCR; TCRdb has only the in-frame clones, and not every one. The sample consists of around 110,000 clones, roughly 66% of them appearing once. Source material: PBMCs. All receptors come from a woman younger than 45 in good health and CMV-seronegative. Both conserved end residues are part of each CDR3. Fields, in order: CDR3 length, clone size, V gene, D gene, J gene, CDR3 protein. The D gene is left open where the match is weak. For some rows the clone size is stated as once, few or many, or as a class when expanded; others skip it.

14	NA	TRBV18	NA	TRBJ2-2	CASSRQDGTGELFF
15	few	TRBV4-1	NA	TRBJ1-3	CASSPERSSGNTIYF
16	NA	TRBV9	TRBD2	TRBJ2-3	CASSVGTSGSTDTQYF
14	NA	TRBV2	NA	TRBJ2-7	CASSVSRGWYEQYF
13	NA	TRBV5-6	NA	TRBJ1-1	CASSVDRFTEAFF
16	NA	TRBV5-1	TRBD2	TRBJ2-1	CASSISGTSGSHEQFF
15	NA	TRBV5-4	NA	TRBJ2-7	CASSLEAGGPNEQYF
13	NA	TRBV27	NA	TRBJ1-1	CASSFQGSTEAFF
15	NA	TRBV7-9	NA	TRBJ2-5	CASSLALGQQETQYF
13	NA	TRBV10-3	NA	TRBJ2-5	CAIRLQGQETQYF
12	few	TRBV28	NA	TRBJ2-4	CASRQGGDIQYF
15	NA	TRBV4-3	NA	TRBJ2-5	CASSQDNNRQETQYF
14	once	TRBV30	NA	TRBJ1-5	CAWSQGISNQPQHF
14	NA	TRBV7-9	NA	TRBJ2-3	CASSPLTSTDTQYF
13	NA	TRBV5-6	NA	TRBJ1-1	CASSLDTNTEAFF
21	NA	TRBV4-1	NA	TRBJ2-1	CASSHPTTLGRIDGSYNEQFF
16	NA	TRBV27	NA	TRBJ2-5	CASSLGGEGVWETQYF
17	NA	TRBV6-1	TRBD2	NA	CASSGTSGQGDLDEQYF
17	NA	TRBV28	NA	TRBJ1-4	CASSSLSAGGYNEKLFF
13	NA	TRBV19	TRBD1	TRBJ1-1	CASLGQGGTEAFF
15	few	TRBV13	NA	TRBJ1-1	CASSLEAGVSTEAFF
13	NA	TRBV30	NA	TRBJ1-2	CAWSVHTGYGYTF
15	NA	TRBV10-3	TRBD1	TRBJ1-6	CAISDRTGNNSPLHF
13	NA	TRBV10-2	NA	TRBJ1-1	CASMGTGYVRAFF
15	NA	TRBV18	NA	TRBJ2-1	CASSATGRGYNEQFF
13	NA	TRBV28	TRBD1	TRBJ2-7	CASSYRGSYEQYF
18	NA	TRBV5-4	TRBD2	TRBJ2-2	CASSSPLAGVARTGELFF
13	NA	TRBV7-2	NA	TRBJ2-1	CASSHPRGNEQFF